Listed here are 16 T cell receptor beta chains from one sample, sequenced in a study of cytomegalovirus exposure and HLA in healthy donors. This table comes from immunoSEQ multiplex PCR, and its TCRdb copy is limited to in-frame clones, with some not included. The data show hundreds of thousands of clones, about nine tenths seen once. Sequences were obtained from PBMCs. These TCRs come from a woman younger than 35 in good health and CMV-seronegative.

The V gene is TRBV6-5, the J gene TRBJ2-1; TRBD2 matches 13 bases. Germline V gene sequence: CDR1 MNHEY, CDR2 SVGAGI. This CDR3 comprises 16 residues. Losses at the gene ends were 0 bases for V and 10 bases for J; bases not matched to a gene: 6. The DNA of the CDR3 is TGTGCCAGCAGTTACTCGAGGACTAGCGGGAGTTTGGAGCAGTTCTTC. Its protein is CASSYSRTSGSLEQFF.

The genes are TRBV6-4 and TRBJ1-1; D is possibly TRBD1 (5 bases). From germline, CDR1 is MRHNA and CDR2 SNTAGT. V lost 6 bases, J lost 4 bases, and 12 bases lay in between. The CDR3 has 13 amino acids. Here the CDR3 reads CASRASGGTEAFF. CDR3 DNA: TGTGCCAGCAGGGCCTCGGGGGGCACTGAAGCTTTCTTT.

The chain joins TRBV6-1 to TRBJ2-7; TRBD2 might be the D (5 bases). The germline V and J ends were trimmed by 7 bases and 0 bases, with 16 bases remaining between them. This CDR3 has 15 amino acids. Germline V gene data show CDR1 as MNHNS and CDR2 as SASEGT. The CDR3 nucleotides read TGTGCCAGCACGGGGATTAATAAGAGCTCCTACGAGCAGTACTTC. The encoded protein is CASTGINKSSYEQYF.

This clone was detected only once. This chain joins TRBV5-1 and TRBJ1-4; possible D gene TRBD1, 5 bases. The V gene lost 1 base and the J gene lost 2 bases, with 15 bases spanning the gap. CDR1 and CDR2 from the germline V gene are SGHRS and YFSETQ. The CDR3 contains 17 residues. CDR3 in amino acids: CASSLRGGIETNEKLFF. CDR3 sequence (DNA): TGCGCCAGCAGCTTGCGGGGGGGTATTGAGACTAATGAAAAACTGTTTTTT. The full variable domain, its missing parts supplied by reference TRBV5-1 and TRBJ1-4, is KAGVTQTPRYLIKTRGQQVTLSCSPISGHRSVSWYQQTPGQGLQFLFEYFSETQRNKGNFPGRFSGRQFSNSRSEMNVSTLELGDSALYLCASSLRGGIETNEKLFFGSGTQLSVL.

This chain uses TRBV27 with TRBJ2-1; 7 bases fit TRBD1. V was clipped by 3 bases and J by 4 bases; unmatched bases: 3. This CDR3 is built from 14 residues. Germline CDR1 MNHEY, CDR2 SMNVEV (reference sequence). CDR3 coding DNA: TGTGCCAGCAGTTTGGGGACAGCTTACAATGAGCAGTTCTTC. This translates into CASSLGTAYNEQFF.

The chain carries TRBV19 and TRBJ1-5, with D hard to call. This CDR3 is built from 13 residues. Trimming removed 7 bases at V and 2 bases at J, with 9 bases between. CDR1 and CDR2 from the germline V gene are LNHDA and SQIVND (reference sequence). The CDR3 loop is CASTHQGNQPQHF. In DNA, the CDR3 is TGTGCCAGTACTCATCAGGGCAATCAGCCCCAGCATTTT.

This clone showed up just once. The chain employs TRBV27 and TRBJ1-1, with D perhaps matching TRBD1 (6 bases). Germline CDR1 and CDR2: MNHEY and SMNVEV (reference sequence). This CDR3 region has 14 residues. The germline V and J ends were trimmed by 6 bases and 2 bases, with 13 bases remaining between them. The CDR3 DNA follows: TGTGCCAGCAGCCTATCGGACAGCAACACTGAAGCTTTCTTT. Residues: CASSLSDSNTEAFF.

The V gene is TRBV28, the J gene TRBJ2-7; 8 bases match TRBD1. In germline, CDR1 is MDHEN, CDR2 SYDVKM. The ends lost 4 bases at V and 3 bases at J; junction bases unmatched: 8. This CDR3 spans 15 amino acids. This CDR3 is CASSSRQGYRYEQYF. The CDR3 DNA reads as TGTGCCAGCAGTTCTCGACAGGGGTACCGCTACGAGCAGTACTTC.

The chain employs TRBV29-1 and TRBJ2-7, with 9 bases that match TRBD1. CDR3 length: 13 residues. Trimming took 3 bases from V and 3 from J; bases not matched to a gene: 3. Germline CDR1 is SQVTM and CDR2 is ANQGSEA. The CDR3 bases are TGCAGCGTTGAGGGACAGGGATTCTACGAGCAGTACTTC. This sequence encodes CSVEGQGFYEQYF.

The chain links TRBV18 to TRBJ2-1, with D perhaps matching TRBD1 (6 bases). Trimming removed 0 bases from V and 1 base from J, with 10 bases in between. Germline lookup yields CDR1 KGHSH and CDR2 LQKENI. The CDR3 has 16 residues. The DNA for the CDR3 is TGTGCCAGCTCACCACCGCTGAGGGGGTCCTACAATGAGCAGTTCTTC. Its translation: CASSPPLRGSYNEQFF. The whole variable domain, remainder taken from reference TRBV18 and TRBJ2-1, is NAGVMQNPRHLVRRRGQEARLRCSPMKGHSHVYWYRQLPEEGLKFMVYLQKENIIDESGMPKERFSAEFPKEGPSILRIQQVVRGDSAAYFCASSPPLRGSYNEQFFGPGTRLTVL.

The chain combines TRBV5-1 with TRBJ2-5, with 9 bases aligning to TRBD1. Germline V gives CDR1 SGHRS, CDR2 YFSETQ. The junction had 7 bases not matched to a gene; V was cut back by 5 bases and J by 5 bases. This CDR3 contains 14 residues. The CDR3 is CASRPDRGGETQYF. The CDR3 DNA sequence: TGCGCCAGCAGACCGGACAGGGGTGGGGAGACCCAGTACTTC.

This chain connects TRBV27 to TRBJ2-3, with 12 bases that match TRBD2. Germline loops: CDR1 MNHEY, CDR2 SMNVEV (reference sequence). J was trimmed by 2 bases and V by 3 bases; bases with no gene match: 27. CDR3 length: 24 residues. CDR3 residues: CASSLPTTIYPTSGGQIPTDTQYF. In DNA form, the CDR3 reads TGTGCCAGCAGTTTGCCCACGACTATTTACCCAACTAGCGGGGGGCAGATTCCCACAGATACGCAGTATTTT.

The chain couples TRBV6-1 to TRBJ2-1, with 8 bases aligning to TRBD2. CDR1 and CDR2 from the germline V gene are MNHNS and SASEGT. This CDR3 has 18 residues. The V segment lost 1 base and the J segment 9 bases; nucleotides outside the gene matches: 17. The CDR3 DNA sequence: TGTGCCAGCAGTGAAGTCCCGCGGGGGGCTGCGGTGGAGGGTGAGCAGTTCTTC. It codes for CASSEVPRGAAVEGEQFF.

J is TRBJ2-1 and V is TRBV7-3; D might be TRBD2 (7 bases). There are 15 residues in the CDR3. Germline V lookup: CDR1 SGHTA, CDR2 FQGTGA. The V gene lost 5 bases and the J gene lost 4 bases, with 15 bases spanning the gap. CDR3 nucleotide sequence: TGTGCCAGCAGCCAACAGAGGGGGGGTTACAATGAGCAGTTCTTC. This codes for CASSQQRGGYNEQFF.

This clone has just one count. This chain connects TRBV27 to TRBJ2-7; 9 bases agree with TRBD1. V trimming: 4 bases; J trimming: 0 bases; junction bases outside the gene matches: 4. CDR1 MNHEY and CDR2 SMNVEV come from the germline V gene (reference sequence). This CDR3 region has 15 residues. CDR3 protein: CASSWGTGSSYEQYF. Here the CDR3 DNA reads TGTGCCAGCAGTTGGGGGACAGGGAGCTCCTACGAGCAGTACTTC.

The chain recombines TRBV14 with TRBJ2-7, with a weak D call TRBD1 (5 bases). The CDR3 has 15 residues. The V end was cut by 2 bases, the J end by 4 bases, with 15 bases between. CDR1 SGHDN and CDR2 FVKESK come from the germline V gene. The DNA of the CDR3 is TGTGCCAGCAGCCAAAGGGGTGGCATGAGTTACGAGCAGTACTTC. Encoded protein: CASSQRGGMSYEQYF. Supplemented by reference TRBV14 and TRBJ2-7, the full variable domain reads EAGVTQFPSHSVIEKGQTVTLRCDPISGHDNLYWYRRVMGKEIKFLLHFVKESKQDESGMPNNRFLAERTGGTYSTLKVQPAELEDSGVYFCASSQRGGMSYEQYFGPGTRLTVT.